Listed here are 6 T cell receptor beta chains from one sample, sequenced in a study of blood T cell repertoires in COVID-19. Clones were read by immunoSEQ multiplex PCR, and TCRdb kept only the in-frame ones, dropping some. The data hold fewer than 300,000 clones, with approximately 82% observed a single time. Source material: peripheral blood. These receptor sequences come from a man older than 75 with acute or convalescent COVID-19.

The rearrangement joins TRBV6-5 to TRBJ2-7, with D possibly matching TRBD2 (6 bases). Trimming removed 6 bases from V and 0 bases from J, with 12 bases in between. The CDR3 extends over 14 amino acids. Per germline, CDR1 MNHEY and CDR2 SVGAGI. The CDR3 DNA is TGTGCCAGCAGGTCCGTCGGGGGCTCCTACGAGCAGTACTTC. Protein sequence: CASRSVGGSYEQYF.

The rearrangement links TRBV19 to TRBJ2-5; 7 bases agree with TRBD2. There are 13 residues in the CDR3. Germline V lookup: CDR1 LNHDA, CDR2 SQIVND (reference sequence). After removal of 6 bases from V and 5 bases from J, the junction contained 6 bases not matched to a gene. CDR3 sequence reads: CASRKAGIETQYF. The DNA of the CDR3 is TGTGCCAGTAGAAAAGCGGGAATTGAGACCCAGTACTTC. The whole variable domain, filled in from reference TRBV19 and TRBJ2-5, reads DGGITQSPKYLFRKEGQNVTLSCEQNLNHDAMYWYRQDPGQGLRLIYYSQIVNDFQKGDIAEGYSVSREKKESFPLTVTSAQKNPTAFYLCASRKAGIETQYFGPGTRLLVL.

The genes are TRBV2 and TRBJ2-5; D may be TRBD2 (5 bases). Trimming removed 6 bases from V and 5 bases from J, with 7 bases in between. This CDR3 comprises 11 residues. Germline CDR1 is SNHLY and CDR2 is FYNNEI. CDR3 sequence: CASREAETQYF. CDR3 sequence (DNA): TGTGCCAGCAGGGAGGCGGAGACCCAGTACTTC.

This clone was observed once. The V call is TRBV6-5, the J call TRBJ1-1; D call uncertain. The CDR3 extends over 13 amino acids. From germline, CDR1 is MNHEY and CDR2 SVGAGI. Trimming removed 4 bases at V and 4 bases at J, with 10 bases between. DNA for the CDR3: TGTGCCAGCAGTTCAGAGGGAGGCACTGAAGCTTTCTTT. Amino acid sequence: CASSSEGGTEAFF.

This chain links TRBV3-1 (or the pseudogene TRBV3-2) with TRBJ1-4; no clear D gene. CDR1 and CDR2 from the germline V gene are LGHDT and YNNKEL (reference sequence). V gave up 1 base and J gave up 11 bases, with 11 bases separating them. This CDR3 contains 13 residues. The CDR3: CASSQVEGWKLFF. CDR3 nucleotides: TGTGCCAGCAGCCAAGTCGAGGGTTGGAAACTGTTTTTT.

V usage is TRBV10-1 and J usage is TRBJ2-1; 11 bases line up with TRBD2. The CDR3 spans 17 residues. Per the germline V gene, CDR1 is WNHNN and CDR2 is SYGVQD (reference sequence). V was pared by 0 bases and J by 4 bases, with 5 bases of the junction left unmatched. DNA for the CDR3: TGCGCCAGCAGTGAGTCGACTGGACTAGCGGGTTACAATGAGCAGTTCTTC. Its protein is CASSESTGLAGYNEQFF.